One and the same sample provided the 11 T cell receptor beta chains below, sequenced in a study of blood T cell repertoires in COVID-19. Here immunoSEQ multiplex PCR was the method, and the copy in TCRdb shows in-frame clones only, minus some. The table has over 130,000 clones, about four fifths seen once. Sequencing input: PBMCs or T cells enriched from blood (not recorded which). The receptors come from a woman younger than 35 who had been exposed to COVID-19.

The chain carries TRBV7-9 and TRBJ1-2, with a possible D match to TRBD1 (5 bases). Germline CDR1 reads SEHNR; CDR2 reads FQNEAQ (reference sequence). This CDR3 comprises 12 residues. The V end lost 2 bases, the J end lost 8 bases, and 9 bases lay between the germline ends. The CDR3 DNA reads TGTGCCAGCAGCTTACCCGGGGGAGGCTACACCTTC. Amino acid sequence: CASSLPGGGYTF.

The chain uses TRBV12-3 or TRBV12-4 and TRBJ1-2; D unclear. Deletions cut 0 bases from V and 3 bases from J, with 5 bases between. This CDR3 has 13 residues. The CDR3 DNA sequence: TGTGCCAGCAGTTTAGCGGAGCACTATGGCTACACCTTC. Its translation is CASSLAEHYGYTF.

The CDR3 coding sequence is TGCGCCAGCAGCCAAGTTTCCCTAGCGGGTACACCAATTCTAAACAATGAGCAGTTCTTC. Translation: CASSQVSLAGTPILNNEQFF. The rearrangement joins TRBV4-1 to TRBJ2-1, with 8 bases aligning to TRBD2. J was trimmed by 5 bases and V by 1 base; bases with no gene match: 19. The CDR3 has 20 amino acids. Per the germline V gene, CDR1 is MGHRA and CDR2 is YSYEKL.

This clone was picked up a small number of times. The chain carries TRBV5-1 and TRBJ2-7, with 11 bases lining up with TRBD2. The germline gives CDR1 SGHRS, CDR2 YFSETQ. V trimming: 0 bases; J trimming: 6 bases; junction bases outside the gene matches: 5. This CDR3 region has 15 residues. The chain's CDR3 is CASSLVLAGGAEQYF. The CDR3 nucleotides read TGCGCCAGCAGCTTGGTATTAGCGGGAGGGGCCGAGCAGTACTTC.

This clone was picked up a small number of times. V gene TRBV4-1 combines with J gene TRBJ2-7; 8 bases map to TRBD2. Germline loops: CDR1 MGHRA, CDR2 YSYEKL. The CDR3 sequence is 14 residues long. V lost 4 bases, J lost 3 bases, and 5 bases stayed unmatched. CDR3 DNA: TGCGCCAGCAGCCCCCGGAGCGGGGGCTACGAGCAGTACTTC. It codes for CASSPRSGGYEQYF.

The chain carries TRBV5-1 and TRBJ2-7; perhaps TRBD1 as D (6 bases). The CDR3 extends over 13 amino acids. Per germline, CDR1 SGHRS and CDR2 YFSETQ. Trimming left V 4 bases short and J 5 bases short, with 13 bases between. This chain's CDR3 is CASSEGQGNEQYF. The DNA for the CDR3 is TGCGCCAGCAGCGAGGGGCAGGGGAACGAGCAGTACTTC.

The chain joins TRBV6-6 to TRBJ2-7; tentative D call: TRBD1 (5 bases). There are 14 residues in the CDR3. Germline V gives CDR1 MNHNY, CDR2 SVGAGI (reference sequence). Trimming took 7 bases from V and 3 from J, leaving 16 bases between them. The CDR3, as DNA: TGTGCCAGCAACAATAGGGGTCTTAACTACGAGCAGTACTTC. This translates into CASNNRGLNYEQYF.

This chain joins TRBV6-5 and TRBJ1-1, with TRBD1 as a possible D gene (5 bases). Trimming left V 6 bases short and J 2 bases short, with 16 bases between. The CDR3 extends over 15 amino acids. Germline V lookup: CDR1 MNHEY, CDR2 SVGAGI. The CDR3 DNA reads TGTGCCAGCAGCCTTACAGGCCTACAAAACACTGAAGCTTTCTTT. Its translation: CASSLTGLQNTEAFF.

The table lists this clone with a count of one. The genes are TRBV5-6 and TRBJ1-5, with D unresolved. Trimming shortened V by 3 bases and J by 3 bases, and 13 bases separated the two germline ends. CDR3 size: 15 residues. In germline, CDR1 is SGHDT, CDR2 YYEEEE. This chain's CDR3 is CASSSAANHNQPQHF. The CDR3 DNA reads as TGTGCCAGCAGCTCGGCGGCTAATCACAATCAGCCCCAGCATTTT.

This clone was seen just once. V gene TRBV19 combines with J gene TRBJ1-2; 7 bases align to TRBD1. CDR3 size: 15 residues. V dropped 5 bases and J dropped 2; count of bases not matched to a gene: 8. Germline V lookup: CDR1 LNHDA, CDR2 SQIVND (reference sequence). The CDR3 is CASSAQLGQNYGYTF. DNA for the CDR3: TGTGCCAGTAGTGCTCAACTGGGACAGAACTATGGCTACACCTTC.

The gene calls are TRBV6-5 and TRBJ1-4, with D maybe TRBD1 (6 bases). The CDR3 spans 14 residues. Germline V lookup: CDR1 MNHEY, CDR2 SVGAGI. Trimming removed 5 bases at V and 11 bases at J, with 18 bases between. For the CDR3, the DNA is TGTGCCAGCAGTACGCACCCCTACCAGGGGAAACTGTTTTTT. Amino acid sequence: CASSTHPYQGKLFF.